The clone carrying this TCR beta chain was seen repeatedly, ten times or more. Its specificity is not known. This record comes from a study of response to subunit inactivated influenza vaccine. Study-level results: It was the authors' suggestion that each seasonal influenza vaccination recruits few new T cells.

TCRdb processed the RT-PCR reads anew with MiXCR; each CDR3 protein has one entry. The data hold under 200,000 distinct CDR3 sequences, with roughly 10% observed a single time. CDR1 and CDR2 (germline): MNHEY, SVGEGT. V lost 7 bases to trimming and J lost 1 base, with 14 bases between them. There are 15 residues in the CDR3. V is TRBV6-2 or TRBV6-3 and J is TRBJ1-5, with D uncertain. The specimen comprised CD8+ T cells sorted from PBMCs, sampled around 25 months after vaccination. The clonotype comes from a man aged 45-69 years who received an inactivated influenza vaccine. The CDR3 region is CASTSINPSNQPQHF. CDR3 sequence (DNA): TGTGCCAGCACCTCCATCAACCCAAGCAATCAGCCCCAGCATTTT.